This T cell receptor (beta chain) was identified in a study of blood T cell repertoires in COVID-19. Germline V gives CDR1 SNHLY, CDR2 FYNNEI. The V end lost 7 bases, the J end lost 4 bases, and 17 bases lay between the germline ends. This CDR3 comprises 14 residues. In the authors' methods: For nucleated cells, counts were estimated from reference gene primer amplification. Libraries were prepared by immunoSEQ multiplex PCR; TCRdb keeps only in-frame clonotypes and omits some of them. The V and J calls and clone size come from that table; D and trimming were worked out from the DNA. The sample includes about 94,000 clones, 80% to 85% of them seen just once.

The chain uses TRBV2 and TRBJ2-7; TRBD1 might be the D (5 bases). This sequence was found in a man between 60 and 75 years old with acute or convalescent COVID-19. The sample was peripheral blood. The CDR3 region is CASIPTVRRYEQYF. CDR3 sequence (DNA): TGTGCCAGCATTCCGACAGTAAGGCGTTACGAGCAGTACTTC. Supplemented by reference TRBV2 and TRBJ2-7, the full variable domain reads EPEVTQTPSHQVTQMGQEVILRCVPISNHLYFYWYRQILGQKVEFLVSFYNNEISEKSEIFDDQFSVERPDGSNFTLKIRSTKLEDSAMYFCASIPTVRRYEQYFGPGTRLTVT.